The 17 T cell receptor beta chains given below trace back to one sample, sequenced in a study of cytomegalovirus exposure and HLA in healthy donors. TCRdb keeps only in-frame clones here, not all; method: immunoSEQ multiplex PCR. The sample carries over 150,000 clones, around 83% recorded once. Sample: PBMCs. These receptors came from a human donor in good health.

This chain uses TRBV7-2 with TRBJ2-7; TRBD2 matches at 10 bases. The CDR3 sequence is 16 residues long. Germline CDR1 is SGHTA and CDR2 is FQGNSA. The J segment lost 7 bases and the V segment lost 5 bases, leaving 14 bases of the junction unmatched. Here the CDR3 reads CASSPPGLAMFAEQYF. CDR3 coding DNA: TGTGCCAGCAGCCCTCCGGGACTAGCGATGTTCGCGGAGCAGTACTTC.

This clone was observed a few times. The V gene is TRBV28, the J gene TRBJ1-1; D unclear. Germline V gene data show CDR1 as MDHEN and CDR2 as SYDVKM. The V and J ends lost 2 bases and 7 bases respectively, with 11 bases between them. The CDR3 is made up of 13 amino acids. Here the CDR3 reads CASSLGARGEAFF. CDR3 DNA: TGTGCCAGCAGTTTAGGAGCGCGGGGTGAAGCTTTCTTT.

In its sample, this clone was seen a few times. The chain carries TRBV30 and TRBJ2-7; perhaps TRBD2 as D (6 bases). The CDR3 is made up of 13 amino acids. V lost 5 bases and J 5 bases, leaving 16 bases between the germline ends. Per germline, CDR1 GTSNPN and CDR2 SVGIG (reference sequence). Here the CDR3 reads CAWSKEGRDEQYF. The CDR3 nucleotides read TGTGCCTGGTCTAAGGAGGGCCGCGACGAGCAGTACTTC.

This chain connects TRBV2 to TRBJ2-3; 10 nucleotides match TRBD2. The V gene end was trimmed by 9 bases and the J gene end by 1 base; junction bases not matched to a gene: 7. This CDR3 is 15 amino acids long. Germline V gene sequence: CDR1 SNHLY, CDR2 FYNNEI. CDR3 in DNA: TGTGCCAGTAAGCAAGCGGGGGGGGGCACAGATACGCAGTATTTT. Translating gives CASKQAGGGTDTQYF.

The chain has TRBV11-2 and TRBJ2-7; TRBD2 aligns across 9 bases. The CDR3 runs 16 residues. In germline, CDR1 is SGHAT, CDR2 FQNNGV. V was clipped by 2 bases and J by 4 bases; unmatched bases: 9. The CDR3 here is CASSLLREGKSYEQYF. In DNA form, the CDR3 reads TGTGCCAGCAGCTTACTGCGGGAGGGGAAGAGTTACGAGCAGTACTTC.

The chain recombines TRBV11-2 with TRBJ2-5; D may be TRBD2 (6 bases). Trimming took off 6 bases at V and 7 bases at J, with 12 bases between the two ends. Per germline, CDR1 SGHAT and CDR2 FQNNGV. The CDR3 runs 12 residues. The DNA of the CDR3 is TGTGCCAGCAGTCCTAGCGCGCCGACCCAGTACTTC. As protein: CASSPSAPTQYF.

This clone was detected only a few times. The V gene is TRBV7-2, the J gene TRBJ1-2; 9 bases align to TRBD1. The CDR3 is 13 amino acids. CDR1 and CDR2 (germline): SGHTA, FQGNSA. Here the CDR3 reads CAVVGTGNYGYTF. The CDR3 region has the DNA TGTGCAGTCGTGGGGACAGGGAACTATGGCTACACCTTC.

The gene calls are TRBV4-1 and TRBJ2-1, with D possibly TRBD2 on 5 matching bases. Trimming took off 4 bases at V and 5 bases at J, with 12 bases between the two ends. CDR1 and CDR2 from the germline V gene are MGHRA and YSYEKL. The CDR3 contains 14 residues. CDR3 nucleotides: TGCGCCAGCAGCCTGGCTTCGAGGGACAATGAGCAGTTCTTC. It yields the protein CASSLASRDNEQFF.

This clone was observed a few times. The V and J genes are TRBV2 and TRBJ1-2; TRBD1 agrees at 9 bases. CDR1 and CDR2 from the germline V gene are SNHLY and FYNNEI. The V gene end was trimmed by 8 bases and the J gene end by 7 bases; junction bases not matched to a gene: 8. The CDR3 runs to 13 residues. The chain's CDR3 is CASPKDRGSGYTF. Here the CDR3 DNA reads TGTGCCAGCCCCAAGGACAGGGGTAGTGGCTACACCTTC.

V usage is TRBV27 and J usage is TRBJ2-3; TRBD2 matches 13 bases. Germline CDR1 reads MNHEY; CDR2 reads SMNVEV (reference sequence). Trimming took 5 bases from V and 4 from J; bases not matched to a gene: 3. The CDR3 sequence is 15 residues long. In DNA form, the CDR3 reads TGTGCCAGCAGTCCTACTAGCGGGAGGGCAGATACGCAGTATTTT. It codes for CASSPTSGRADTQYF.

With regard to this clone: This sample includes further DNA sequences coding for the same CDR3. The chain combines TRBV18 with TRBJ2-7; TRBD1 matches at 7 bases. In germline, CDR1 is KGHSH, CDR2 LQKENI. The CDR3 covers 14 residues. V lost 1 base, J lost 4 bases, and 4 bases stayed unmatched. The CDR3 region is CASSPRQGVYEQYF. The CDR3 DNA reads as TGTGCCAGCTCACCACGGCAGGGGGTGTACGAGCAGTACTTC.

CDR3 loop: CASSRPGQGTDTQYF. CDR3 sequence (DNA): TGTGCCAGTAGCCGACCGGGACAGGGGACAGATACGCAGTATTTT. The chain has TRBV19 and TRBJ2-3; TRBD1 matches 10 bases. Trimming removed 6 bases from V and 3 bases from J; junction bases left unmatched: 6. Per germline, CDR1 LNHDA and CDR2 SQIVND (reference sequence). This CDR3 is 15 amino acids long.

CDR3 nucleotide sequence: TGTGCCAGCAGTTCCCAGGGGTCAAGCTCCTACGAGCAGTACTTC. Amino acids: CASSSQGSSSYEQYF. The chain has TRBV11-2 and TRBJ2-7; D possibly corresponds to TRBD1 (6 bases). This CDR3 is 15 amino acids long. Trimming pared 6 bases from V and 0 bases from J, leaving 15 bases between. Germline CDR1 SGHAT, CDR2 FQNNGV. Full variable domain (rest looked up from reference TRBV11-2 and TRBJ2-7): EAGVAQSPRYKIIEKRQSVAFWCNPISGHATLYWYQQILGQGPKLLIQFQNNGVVDDSQLPKDRFSAERLKGVDSTLKIQPAKLEDSAVYLCASSSQGSSSYEQYFGPGTRLTVT.

This chain links TRBV28 with TRBJ1-1; D is undetermined. The CDR3 consists of 15 residues. The germline V gene has CDR1 MDHEN and CDR2 SYDVKM. V shed 7 bases and J shed 0 bases, with 15 bases lying between them. The DNA of the CDR3 is TGTGCCAGCACCCAACCGGGTCCCATGAACACTGAAGCTTTCTTT. Translation: CASTQPGPMNTEAFF.

The V and J genes are TRBV15 and TRBJ1-2; D is unclear. Between the trimmed V and J ends, which lost 5 bases and 4 bases, there was a span of 17 bases. Per the germline V gene, CDR1 is LNHNV and CDR2 is YYDKDF (reference sequence). This CDR3 has 15 amino acids. The CDR3 DNA reads TGTGCCACCAGCGATGGCCTTGATGTGGCCTATGGCTACACCTTC. This gives the protein CATSDGLDVAYGYTF.

This chain uses TRBV28 with TRBJ2-7; 7 bases line up with TRBD2. Germline CDR1 is MDHEN and CDR2 is SYDVKM. The CDR3 runs 15 residues. Trimming took 5 bases from V and 4 from J; bases not matched to a gene: 11. In DNA form, the CDR3 reads TGTGCCAGCAGTCCAGTCCGGGGGGTTAGGTACGAGCAGTACTTC. This gives the protein CASSPVRGVRYEQYF.

The gene calls are TRBV4-1 and TRBJ1-2, with no clear D. The CDR3 covers 14 residues. V lost 4 bases to trimming and J lost 2 bases, with 11 bases between them. Germline V gives CDR1 MGHRA, CDR2 YSYEKL. The CDR3 protein is CASSPAGNNYGYTF. CDR3 DNA: TGCGCCAGCAGCCCCGCCGGGAACAACTATGGCTACACCTTC.